This T cell receptor (beta chain) was captured in a study of CD8 T cells in ankylosing spondylitis. The sample holds many counts of this clonotype. Germline V gene data show CDR1 as MNHNS and CDR2 as SASEGT. This CDR3 comprises 17 residues. The J segment lost 1 base and the V segment lost 6 bases, leaving 11 bases of the junction unmatched. TCRdb analysed the 5' RACE reads with MiXCR anew, one entry per CDR3 protein. This sample yields under 200,000 distinct CDR3 sequences, of which more than 9% are seen a single time; about 27% belongs to the top ten. The receptor was isolated from a male donor with ankylosing spondylitis or in good health (not recorded which). What was sequenced was blood, either unsorted or a sorted T cell fraction (not recorded which). This chain joins TRBV6-1 and TRBJ2-3; 9 bases line up with TRBD2. The CDR3 bases are TGTGCCAGCAGCCTACAAGGGCAGCGGGGGGGCACAGATACGCAGTATTTT. It specifies CASSLQGQRGGTDTQYF.